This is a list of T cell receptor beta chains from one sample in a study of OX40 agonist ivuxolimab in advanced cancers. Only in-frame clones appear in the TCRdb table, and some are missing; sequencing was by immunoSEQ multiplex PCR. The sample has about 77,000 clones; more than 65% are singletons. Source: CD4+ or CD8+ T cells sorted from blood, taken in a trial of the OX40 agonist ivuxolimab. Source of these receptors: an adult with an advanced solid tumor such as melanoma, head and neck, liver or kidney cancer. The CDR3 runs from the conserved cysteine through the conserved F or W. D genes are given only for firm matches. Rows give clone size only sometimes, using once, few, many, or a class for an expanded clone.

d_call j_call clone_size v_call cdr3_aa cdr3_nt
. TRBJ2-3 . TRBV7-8 CASSPRGVWSTDTQYF TGTGCCAGCAGCCCGAGGGGGGTATGGAGCACAGATACGCAGTATTTT
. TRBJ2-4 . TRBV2 CASGRQGGKNIQYF TGTGCCAGCGGAAGACAGGGAGGCAAAAACATTCAGTACTTC
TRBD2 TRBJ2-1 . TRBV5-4 CASRLDVGGLNEQFF TGTGCCAGCAGATTGGATGTGGGAGGGTTAAATGAGCAGTTCTTC
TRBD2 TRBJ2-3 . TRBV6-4 CASSSTSGSTDTQYF TGTGCCAGCAGCTCAACTAGCGGGAGCACAGATACGCAGTATTTT
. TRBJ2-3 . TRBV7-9 CASSFGHESTDTQYF TGTGCCAGCAGCTTTGGACACGAAAGCACAGATACGCAGTATTTT
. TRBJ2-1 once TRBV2 CASRKPSGYNEQFF TGTGCCAGCAGGAAGCCGAGTGGATACAATGAGCAGTTCTTC
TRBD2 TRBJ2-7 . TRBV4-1 CASSLRLAGGDEQYF TGCGCCAGCAGCCTGAGACTAGCGGGAGGCGACGAGCAGTACTTC
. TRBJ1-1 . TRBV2 CASSVNGAFF TGTGCCAGCAGTGTTAATGGAGCTTTCTTT
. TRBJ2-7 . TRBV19 CASSPVEGLAYEQYF TGTGCCAGTAGTCCGGTGGAGGGGTTAGCCTACGAGCAGTACTTC
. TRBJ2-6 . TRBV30 CAWIIPGGRSGANVLTF TGTGCCTGGATCATACCCGGAGGGCGCTCTGGGGCCAACGTCCTGACTTTC
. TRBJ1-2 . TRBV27 CASSQNPNNYGYTF TGTGCCAGCAGCCAAAATCCTAATAACTATGGCTACACCTTC
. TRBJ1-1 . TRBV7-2 CASSLAEGTEAFF TGTGCCAGCAGCTTAGCAGAGGGGACTGAAGCTTTCTTT
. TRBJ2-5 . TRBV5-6 CASSLGLAETQYF TGTGCCAGCAGCTTGGGGCTAGCGGAGACCCAGTACTTC
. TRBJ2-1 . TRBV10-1 CASSEMGSSYNEQFF TGCGCCAGCAGTGAGATGGGAAGCTCCTACAATGAGCAGTTCTTC
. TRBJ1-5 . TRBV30 CAWTAGLGQPQHF TGTGCCTGGACGGCAGGGTTAGGACAGCCCCAGCATTTT
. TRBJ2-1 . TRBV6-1 CASRFTTDLYNEQFF TGTGCCAGCAGATTCACTACGGATCTCTACAATGAGCAGTTCTTC
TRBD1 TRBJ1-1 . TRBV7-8 CASSGDRLNTEAFF TGTGCCAGCAGCGGGGACAGATTGAACACTGAAGCTTTCTTT
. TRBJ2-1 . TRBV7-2 CASSLGGLGYNEQFF TGTGCCAGCAGCTTGGGCGGTTTGGGCTACAATGAGCAGTTCTTC
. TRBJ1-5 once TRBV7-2 CASSLDYYQPQHF TGTGCCAGCAGCTTAGATTATTATCAGCCCCAGCATTTT
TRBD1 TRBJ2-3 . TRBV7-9 CASSPSGTGDTQYF TGTGCCAGCAGCCCTTCCGGGACAGGAGATACGCAGTATTTT
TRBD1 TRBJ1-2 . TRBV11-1 CASSPDRGANYGYTF TGTGCCAGCAGCCCCGACAGGGGAGCTAACTATGGCTACACCTTC
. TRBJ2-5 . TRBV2 CASTKNFQETQYF TGTGCCAGCACCAAGAACTTCCAAGAGACCCAGTACTTC
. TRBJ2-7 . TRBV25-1 CASSEPGARYEQYF TGTGCCAGCAGTGAGCCAGGGGCCCGCTACGAGCAGTACTTC
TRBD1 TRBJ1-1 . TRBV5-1 CASSLGPDRGYRRAFF TGCGCCAGCAGCTTGGGCCCGGACAGGGGTTATAGGAGAGCTTTCTTT